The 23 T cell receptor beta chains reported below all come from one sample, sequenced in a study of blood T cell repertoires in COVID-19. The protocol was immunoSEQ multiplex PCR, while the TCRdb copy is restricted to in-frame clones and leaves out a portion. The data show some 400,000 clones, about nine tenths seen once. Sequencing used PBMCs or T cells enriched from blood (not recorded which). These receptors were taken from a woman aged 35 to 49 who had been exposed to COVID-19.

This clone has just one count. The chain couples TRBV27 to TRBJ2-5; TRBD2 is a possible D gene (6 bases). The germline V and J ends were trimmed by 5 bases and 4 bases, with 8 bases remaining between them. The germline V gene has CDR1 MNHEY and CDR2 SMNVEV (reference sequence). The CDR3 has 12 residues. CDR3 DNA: TGTGCCAGCAGTCCGGGGGTAGAGACCCAGTACTTC. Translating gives CASSPGVETQYF.

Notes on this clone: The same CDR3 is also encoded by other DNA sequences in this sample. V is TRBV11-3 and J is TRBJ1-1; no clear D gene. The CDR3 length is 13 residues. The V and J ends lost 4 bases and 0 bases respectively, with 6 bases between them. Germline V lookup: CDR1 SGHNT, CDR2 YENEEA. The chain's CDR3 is CASSSYMNTEAFF. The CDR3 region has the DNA TGTGCCAGCAGCTCTTATATGAACACTGAAGCTTTCTTT.

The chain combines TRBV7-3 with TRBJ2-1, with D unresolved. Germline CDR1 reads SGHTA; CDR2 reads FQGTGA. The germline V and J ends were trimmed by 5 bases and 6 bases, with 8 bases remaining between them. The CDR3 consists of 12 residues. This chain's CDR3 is CASSHPGNEQFF. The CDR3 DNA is TGTGCCAGCAGCCACCCCGGCAATGAGCAGTTCTTC. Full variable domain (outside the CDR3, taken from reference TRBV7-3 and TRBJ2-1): GAGVSQTPSNKVTEKGKYVELRCDPISGHTALYWYRQSLGQGPEFLIYFQGTGAADDSGLPNDRFFAVRPEGSVSTLKIQRTERGDSAVYLCASSHPGNEQFFGPGTRLTVL.

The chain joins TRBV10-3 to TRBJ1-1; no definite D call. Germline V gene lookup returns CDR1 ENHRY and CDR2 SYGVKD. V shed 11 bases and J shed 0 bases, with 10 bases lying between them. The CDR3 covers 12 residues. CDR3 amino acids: CAARGLNTEAFF. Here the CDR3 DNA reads TGTGCCGCCCGAGGATTGAACACTGAAGCTTTCTTT.

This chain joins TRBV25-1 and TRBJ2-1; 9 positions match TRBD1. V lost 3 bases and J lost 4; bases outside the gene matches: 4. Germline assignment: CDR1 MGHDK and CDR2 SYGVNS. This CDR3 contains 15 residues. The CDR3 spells CASSDQQGAYNEQFF. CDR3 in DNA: TGTGCCAGCAGTGACCAACAGGGGGCTTACAATGAGCAGTTCTTC.

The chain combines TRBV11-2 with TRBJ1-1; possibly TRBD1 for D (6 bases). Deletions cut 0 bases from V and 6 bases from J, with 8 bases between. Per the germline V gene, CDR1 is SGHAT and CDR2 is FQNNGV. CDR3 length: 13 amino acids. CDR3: CASSLDKGAEAFF. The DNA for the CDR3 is TGTGCCAGCAGCTTAGATAAGGGGGCTGAAGCTTTCTTT.

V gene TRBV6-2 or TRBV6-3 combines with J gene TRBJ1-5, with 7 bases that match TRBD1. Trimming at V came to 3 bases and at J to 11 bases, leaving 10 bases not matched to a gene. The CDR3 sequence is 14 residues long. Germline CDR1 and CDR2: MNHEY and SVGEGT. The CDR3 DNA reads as TGTGCCAGCAGTTATGGGACAGCCTCCTCGGCCCAGCATTTT. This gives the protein CASSYGTASSAQHF.

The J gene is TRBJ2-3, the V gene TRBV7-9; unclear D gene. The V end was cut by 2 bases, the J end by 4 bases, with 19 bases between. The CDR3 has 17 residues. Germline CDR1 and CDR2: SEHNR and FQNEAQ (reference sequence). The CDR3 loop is CASSLYRREAAPDTQYF. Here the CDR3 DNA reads TGTGCCAGCAGCTTATACCGAAGAGAGGCGGCTCCAGATACGCAGTATTTT.

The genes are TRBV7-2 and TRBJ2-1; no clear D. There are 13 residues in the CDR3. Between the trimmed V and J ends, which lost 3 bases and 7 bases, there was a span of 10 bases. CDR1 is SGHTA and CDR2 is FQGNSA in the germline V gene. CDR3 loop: CASSFSYGNEQFF. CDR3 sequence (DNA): TGTGCCAGCAGCTTTTCATACGGGAATGAGCAGTTCTTC.

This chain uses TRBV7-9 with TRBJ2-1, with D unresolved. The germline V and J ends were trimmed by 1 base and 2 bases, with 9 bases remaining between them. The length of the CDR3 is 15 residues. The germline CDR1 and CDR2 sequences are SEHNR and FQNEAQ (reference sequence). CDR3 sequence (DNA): TGTGCCAGCAGCTTAGGTACGGTAGCCTACAATGAGCAGTTCTTC. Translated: CASSLGTVAYNEQFF.

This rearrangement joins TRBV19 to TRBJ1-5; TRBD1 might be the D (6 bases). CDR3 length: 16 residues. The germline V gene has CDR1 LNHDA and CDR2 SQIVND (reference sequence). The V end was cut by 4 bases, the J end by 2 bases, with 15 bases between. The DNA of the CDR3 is TGTGCCAGTAGTACCCCCGGGGGGCCTGGCAATCAGCCCCAGCATTTT. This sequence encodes CASSTPGGPGNQPQHF.

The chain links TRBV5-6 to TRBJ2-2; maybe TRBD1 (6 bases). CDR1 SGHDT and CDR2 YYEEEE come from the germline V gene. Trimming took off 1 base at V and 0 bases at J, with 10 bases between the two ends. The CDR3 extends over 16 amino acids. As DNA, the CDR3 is TGTGCCAGCAGCTTGTCGGACAGTTCGAACACCGGGGAGCTGTTTTTT. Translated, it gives CASSLSDSSNTGELFF.

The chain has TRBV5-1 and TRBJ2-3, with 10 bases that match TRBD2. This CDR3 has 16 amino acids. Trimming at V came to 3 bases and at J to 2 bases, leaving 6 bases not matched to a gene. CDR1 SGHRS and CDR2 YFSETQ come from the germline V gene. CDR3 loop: CASSSSTSGNTDTQYF. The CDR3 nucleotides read TGCGCCAGCAGCTCATCTACTAGCGGGAACACAGATACGCAGTATTTT.

The CDR3 protein is CATQTGLNTEAFF. The CDR3 nucleotides are TGTGCCACCCAGACAGGGCTGAACACTGAAGCTTTCTTT. V gene TRBV5-6 combines with J gene TRBJ1-1, with 7 nucleotides matching TRBD1. This CDR3 is 13 amino acids long. Germline CDR1 SGHDT, CDR2 YYEEEE. Germline trimming cut 9 bases from V and 0 bases from J; bases unmatched to any gene: 5.

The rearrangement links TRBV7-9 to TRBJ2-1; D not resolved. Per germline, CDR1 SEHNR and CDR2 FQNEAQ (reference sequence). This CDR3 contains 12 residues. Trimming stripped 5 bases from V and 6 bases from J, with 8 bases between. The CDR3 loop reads CASSPQFNEQFF. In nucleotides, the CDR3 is TGTGCCAGCAGCCCCCAGTTCAATGAGCAGTTCTTC.

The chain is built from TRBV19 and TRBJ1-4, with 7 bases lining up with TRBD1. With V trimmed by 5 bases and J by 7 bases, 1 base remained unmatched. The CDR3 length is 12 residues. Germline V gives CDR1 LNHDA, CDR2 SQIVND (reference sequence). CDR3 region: CASSRDSEKLFF. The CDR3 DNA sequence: TGTGCCAGTAGTCGGGACAGTGAAAAACTGTTTTTT.

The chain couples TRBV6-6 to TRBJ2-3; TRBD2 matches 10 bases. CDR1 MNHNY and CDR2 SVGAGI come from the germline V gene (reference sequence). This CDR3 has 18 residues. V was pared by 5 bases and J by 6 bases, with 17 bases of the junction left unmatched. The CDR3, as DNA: TGTGCCAGCAGTCTAGACTTCGGGGCTAGCGGGAGTACGGATACGCAGTATTTT. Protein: CASSLDFGASGSTDTQYF.

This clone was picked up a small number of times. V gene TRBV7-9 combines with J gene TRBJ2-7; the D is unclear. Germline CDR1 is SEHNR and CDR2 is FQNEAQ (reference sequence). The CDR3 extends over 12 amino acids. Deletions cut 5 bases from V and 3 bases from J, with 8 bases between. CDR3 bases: TGTGCCAGCAGCGTTGCTAGCTACGAGCAGTACTTC. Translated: CASSVASYEQYF.

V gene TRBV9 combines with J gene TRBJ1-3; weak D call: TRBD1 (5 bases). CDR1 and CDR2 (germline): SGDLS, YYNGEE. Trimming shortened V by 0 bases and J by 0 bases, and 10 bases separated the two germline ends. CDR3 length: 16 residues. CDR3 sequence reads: CASSVGDWSSGNTIYF. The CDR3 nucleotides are TGTGCCAGCAGCGTAGGGGACTGGAGCTCTGGAAACACCATATATTTT.

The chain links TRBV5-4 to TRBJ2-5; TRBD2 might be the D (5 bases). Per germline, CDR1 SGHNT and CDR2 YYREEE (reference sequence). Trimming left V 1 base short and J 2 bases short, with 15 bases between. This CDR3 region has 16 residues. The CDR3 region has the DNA TGTGCCAGCAGCTTGTTCAGCGGCGCACTGCAAGAGACCCAGTACTTC. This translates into CASSLFSGALQETQYF.

DNA for the CDR3: TGTGCCAGCTCACCATCCAGGAGCGGGTCCGAGCAGTACTTC. Its protein product is CASSPSRSGSEQYF. The chain couples TRBV18 to TRBJ2-7; tentatively, D is TRBD2 (6 bases). Germline loops: CDR1 KGHSH, CDR2 LQKENI. The CDR3 spans 14 residues. V shed 2 bases and J shed 6 bases, with 14 bases lying between them.

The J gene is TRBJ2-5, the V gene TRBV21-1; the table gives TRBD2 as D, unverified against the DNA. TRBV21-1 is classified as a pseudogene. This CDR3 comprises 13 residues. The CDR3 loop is CASSKRPQETQYF. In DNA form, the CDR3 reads TGTGCCAGCAGCAAGCGGCCCCAAGAGACCCAGTACTTC.

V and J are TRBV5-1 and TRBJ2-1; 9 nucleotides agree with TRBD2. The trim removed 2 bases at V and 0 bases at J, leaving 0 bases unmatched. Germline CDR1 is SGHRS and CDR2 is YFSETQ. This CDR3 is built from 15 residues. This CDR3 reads CASSFSGSSYNEQFF. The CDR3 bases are TGCGCCAGCAGCTTTAGCGGGAGCTCCTACAATGAGCAGTTCTTC.